One sample yielded the 12 T cell receptor beta chains listed below, sequenced in a study of CD8+CD57+ T cells in acquired aplastic anemia. It was patients with CD8+CD57+ cell expansion by flow cytometry who were chosen for sequencing. Profiling of TCR beta VDJ combinations and CDR3 sequences used genomic DNA as template. TCRdb re-derived calls from the reads in MiXCR, one entry per CDR3 protein. The table lists about 470,000 distinct CDR3 sequences, about a third of them singletons. The sample was sorted CD4+, CD8+, or CD8+CD57+ T cells (not recorded which) from PBMCs. The receptors were gathered from a human donor with aplastic anemia.

This clonotype was detected many times. The chain joins TRBV10-3 to TRBJ1-3; 7 bases are shared with TRBD1. CDR1 ENHRY and CDR2 SYGVKD come from the germline V gene. The CDR3 is 16 residues long. The trim removed 6 bases at V and 2 bases at J, leaving 10 bases unmatched. The chain's CDR3 is CAIRLSRGLTGNTIYF. The CDR3 DNA is TGTGCCATCAGACTTTCGAGGGGGCTTACTGGAAACACCATATATTTT.

This clonotype was seen a few times. The CDR3 loop is CASSLVGDNEQFF. For the CDR3, the DNA is TGCGCCAGCAGCTTGGTAGGGGACAATGAGCAGTTCTTC. The chain links TRBV5-1 to TRBJ2-1, with D possibly matching TRBD1 (5 bases). V shed 0 bases and J shed 5 bases, with 6 bases lying between them. This CDR3 comprises 13 residues. Germline CDR1 SGHRS, CDR2 YFSETQ.

J is TRBJ2-7 and V is TRBV6-1; D is tentatively TRBD1 or TRBD2 (5 bases each). Trimming left V 2 bases short and J 0 bases short, with 17 bases between. The CDR3 loop spans 17 amino acids. CDR1 and CDR2 from the germline V gene are MNHNS and SASEGT. CDR3: CASSEHYRGLPSYEQYF. CDR3 bases: TGTGCCAGCAGTGAACATTATCGGGGCTTGCCCTCCTACGAGCAGTACTTC.

The chain employs TRBV10-3 and TRBJ1-2, with 10 bases identical to TRBD1. Germline CDR1 is ENHRY and CDR2 is SYGVKD. The CDR3 extends over 16 amino acids. V was clipped by 0 bases and J by 3 bases; unmatched bases: 4. The CDR3 sequence: CAISESTGTGDYGYTF. CDR3 bases: TGTGCCATCAGTGAGTCAACCGGGACAGGGGACTATGGCTACACCTTC.

The chain joins TRBV19 to TRBJ2-5, with D perhaps TRBD1 (5 bases). The CDR3 extends over 13 amino acids. V was cut by 4 bases and J by 2 bases, with 8 bases left in between. Germline CDR1 and CDR2: LNHDA and SQIVND (reference sequence). The CDR3: CASSTRQQETQYF. The CDR3 DNA reads TGTGCCAGTAGTACCAGACAGCAAGAGACCCAGTACTTC.

This chain links TRBV7-3 with TRBJ2-1; TRBD2 matches 8 bases. Germline CDR1 SGHTA, CDR2 FQGTGA. This CDR3 is built from 14 residues. The trim removed 2 bases at V and 7 bases at J, leaving 4 bases unmatched. CDR3: CASSLYASGNEQFF. The CDR3 coding sequence is TGTGCCAGCAGCTTATATGCTAGCGGGAATGAGCAGTTCTTC.

The V and J genes are TRBV12-3 or TRBV12-4 and TRBJ2-7; unclear D gene. The CDR3 sequence is 15 residues long. Trimming removed 3 bases from V and 2 bases from J, with 14 bases in between. The CDR3 bases are TGTGCCAGCAGTTTTTCCCGGCTTAGGGCCTACGAGCAGTACTTC. This encodes CASSFSRLRAYEQYF.

The CDR3 is CASSHRGGLNPNEQFF. CDR3 in DNA: TGTGCCAGCAGCCACCGCGGGGGACTAAACCCCAATGAGCAGTTCTTC. The rearrangement uses TRBV11-2 and TRBJ2-1; 7 nucleotides agree with TRBD2. This CDR3 region has 16 residues. The trim removed 5 bases at V and 6 bases at J, leaving 13 bases unmatched. Germline loops: CDR1 SGHAT, CDR2 FQNNGV.

This clonotype occurred a few times. This chain joins TRBV20-1 and TRBJ2-5; D might be TRBD1 (6 bases). This CDR3 spans 14 amino acids. The V and J ends lost 3 bases and 1 base respectively, with 12 bases between them. CDR1 is DFQATT and CDR2 is SNEGSKA in the germline V gene (reference sequence). The CDR3 DNA is TGCAGTGCTAGTCACGGACAGACCCAAGAGACCCAGTACTTC. This codes for CSASHGQTQETQYF.

As for this clonotype: A much larger clone lies a single base off, so this may be a read error. The chain couples TRBV2 to TRBJ1-4; 8 bases align to TRBD1. The CDR3 has 15 amino acids. Germline V gene lookup returns CDR1 SNHLY and CDR2 FYNNEI. In nucleotides, the CDR3 is TGTGCCGGCAGCTTACAGGGGGTAGAGGGTGAAAAACTGTTTTTT. It translates to CAGSLQGVEGEKLFF.

This clonotype has just a few counts. This rearrangement joins TRBV29-1 to TRBJ1-2; a weak D match, TRBD1 (5 bases). Germline loops: CDR1 SQVTM, CDR2 ANQGSEA. The CDR3 totals 13 residues. V was shortened by 4 bases and J by 4 bases, with 13 bases between the two germline ends. CDR3 coding DNA: TGCAGCGTTGCGCCCAGGGAGAGCTATGGCTACACCTTC. Its translation is CSVAPRESYGYTF. Variable domain in full (rest from reference TRBV29-1 and TRBJ1-2): SAVISQKPSRDICQRGTSLTIQCQVDSQVTMMFWYRQQPGQSLTLIATANQGSEATYESGFVIDKFPISRPNLTFSTLTVSNMSPEDSSIYLCSVAPRESYGYTFGSGTRLTVV.

In this sample, this clonotype turned up a few times. This rearrangement joins TRBV7-9 to TRBJ2-7; possibly TRBD1 for D (6 bases). Germline CDR1 is SEHNR and CDR2 is FQNEAQ (reference sequence). Trimming pared 5 bases from V and 3 bases from J, leaving 17 bases between. The CDR3 consists of 15 residues. DNA of the CDR3: TGTGCCAGCAGCCAGGGGTATGCAGAGGGCTACGAGCAGTACTTC. This codes for CASSQGYAEGYEQYF.